The rows below give T cell receptor beta chains drawn from one sample of a study of quantifying T cell responses using KT2 cells. TCRdb itself ran the UMI-ligation and nested PCR reads through MiXCR, one entry per CDR3 protein. The data contain approximately 57,000 distinct CDR3 sequences, 9% to 15% of them singletons. The material sequenced was PBMCs spiked with cells of the T cell clone KT2. These receptors all stem from a human donor. The CDR3 runs from the conserved cysteine through the conserved F or W. Fields, in order: J gene, V gene, D gene, clone size, CDR3 protein, CDR3 DNA. The D gene is left open where the match is weak. Expanded clones are given a class, and other clones once, few, many or no size at all.

j_call: TRBJ1-2; v_call: TRBV4-2; d_call: -; clone_size: few; cdr3_aa: CASSQDRGGYTF; cdr3_nt: TGTGCCAGCAGCCAAGATAGGGGTGGCTACACCTTC
j_call: TRBJ2-3; v_call: TRBV2; d_call: -; clone_size: -; cdr3_aa: CASSERVAKSTDTQYF; cdr3_nt: TGTGCCAGCAGTGAAAGGGTAGCGAAGAGCACAGATACGCAGTATTTT
j_call: TRBJ1-1; v_call: TRBV7-2; d_call: -; clone_size: -; cdr3_aa: CASSLTETEAFF; cdr3_nt: TGTGCCAGCAGCTTAACAGAGACTGAAGCTTTCTTT
j_call: TRBJ2-5; v_call: TRBV10-3; d_call: TRBD1; clone_size: -; cdr3_aa: CAISPWTGVQETQYF; cdr3_nt: TGTGCCATCAGCCCCTGGACAGGAGTCCAAGAGACCCAGTACTTC
j_call: TRBJ2-3; v_call: TRBV12-5; d_call: TRBD2; clone_size: many; cdr3_aa: CASGLDAGGPDTQYF; cdr3_nt: TGTGCTAGTGGTTTGGACGCGGGGGGGCCTGATACGCAGTATTTT
j_call: TRBJ2-7; v_call: TRBV19; d_call: TRBD1; clone_size: few; cdr3_aa: CASSMQHRGEQYF; cdr3_nt: TGTGCCAGTAGTATGCAGCACAGGGGCGAGCAGTACTTC
j_call: TRBJ1-1; v_call: TRBV7-3; d_call: -; clone_size: few; cdr3_aa: CASSLEANTEAFF; cdr3_nt: TGTGCCAGCAGCTTAGAAGCTAACACTGAAGCTTTCTTT
j_call: TRBJ2-7; v_call: TRBV2; d_call: -; clone_size: -; cdr3_aa: CASSEVIYEQYF; cdr3_nt: TGTGCCAGCAGTGAGGTAATCTACGAGCAGTACTTC
j_call: TRBJ2-5; v_call: TRBV7-7; d_call: TRBD1; clone_size: -; cdr3_aa: CASSRDRQETQYF; cdr3_nt: TGTGCCAGCAGCCGGGACAGGCAAGAGACCCAGTACTTC
j_call: TRBJ1-1; v_call: TRBV6-5; d_call: TRBD1; clone_size: few; cdr3_aa: CASSSRGTEAFF; cdr3_nt: TGTGCCAGCAGCTCCAGGGGGACTGAAGCTTTCTTT
j_call: TRBJ2-1; v_call: TRBV2; d_call: -; clone_size: few; cdr3_aa: CASAREVNEQFF; cdr3_nt: TGTGCCAGCGCGAGGGAGGTCAATGAGCAGTTCTTC
j_call: TRBJ2-4; v_call: TRBV7-9; d_call: -; clone_size: -; cdr3_aa: CASSLESAGGSTTKNIQYF; cdr3_nt: TGTGCCAGCAGCTTAGAGTCGGCAGGAGGGAGCACCACCAAAAACATTCAGTACTTC
j_call: TRBJ1-1; v_call: TRBV20-1; d_call: -; clone_size: few; cdr3_aa: CSATDGNTEAFF; cdr3_nt: TGCAGTGCTACGGACGGGAACACTGAAGCTTTCTTT
j_call: TRBJ2-2; v_call: TRBV12-3/TRBV12-4; d_call: -; clone_size: -; cdr3_aa: CASGTGELFF; cdr3_nt: TGTGCCAGCGGAACCGGGGAGCTGTTTTTT
j_call: TRBJ2-5; v_call: TRBV2; d_call: -; clone_size: few; cdr3_aa: CASSESVGETQYF; cdr3_nt: TGTGCCAGCAGTGAAAGCGTAGGAGAGACCCAGTACTTC
j_call: TRBJ1-2; v_call: TRBV12-5; d_call: TRBD1; clone_size: few; cdr3_aa: CASGWAGQGTSYGYTF; cdr3_nt: TGTGCTAGTGGTTGGGCCGGACAGGGAACTAGCTATGGCTACACCTTC
j_call: TRBJ2-5; v_call: TRBV11-2; d_call: TRBD2; clone_size: many; cdr3_aa: CASSKLAGGQEETQYF; cdr3_nt: TGTGCCAGCAGCAAACTAGCGGGGGGCCAGGAGGAGACCCAGTACTTC
j_call: TRBJ1-4; v_call: TRBV18; d_call: -; clone_size: -; cdr3_aa: CASSPLPSGKLFF; cdr3_nt: TGTGCCAGCTCACCATTGCCTTCTGGAAAACTGTTTTTT
j_call: TRBJ2-1; v_call: TRBV4-2; d_call: -; clone_size: few; cdr3_aa: CASSQRTVYNEQFF; cdr3_nt: TGTGCCAGCAGCCAAAGGACAGTATACAATGAGCAGTTCTTC
j_call: TRBJ1-4; v_call: TRBV4-2; d_call: -; clone_size: -; cdr3_aa: CASSQGGGNEKLFF; cdr3_nt: TGTGCCAGCAGCCAAGGGGGGGGTAATGAAAAACTGTTTTTT
j_call: TRBJ1-3; v_call: TRBV11-2; d_call: -; clone_size: -; cdr3_aa: CASSGHRFSGNTIYF; cdr3_nt: TGTGCCAGCAGCGGTCACAGGTTCTCTGGAAACACCATATATTTT
j_call: TRBJ2-1; v_call: TRBV9; d_call: TRBD2; clone_size: few; cdr3_aa: CASSFTSGDPQFF; cdr3_nt: TGTGCCAGCAGCTTCACTAGCGGGGACCCCCAGTTCTTC
j_call: TRBJ2-2; v_call: TRBV4-2; d_call: -; clone_size: -; cdr3_aa: CASRPPGGGELFF; cdr3_nt: TGTGCCAGCAGACCGCCCGGCGGCGGGGAGCTGTTTTTT
j_call: TRBJ2-1; v_call: TRBV12-5; d_call: -; clone_size: many; cdr3_aa: CASGLPTERLYNEQFF; cdr3_nt: TGTGCTAGTGGTCTCCCTACGGAGCGACTGTACAATGAGCAGTTCTTC
j_call: TRBJ1-1; v_call: TRBV7-2; d_call: TRBD1; clone_size: few; cdr3_aa: CASSPQTGSNTEAFF; cdr3_nt: TGTGCCAGCAGCCCACAGACAGGGTCGAACACTGAAGCTTTCTTT
j_call: TRBJ2-7; v_call: TRBV4-1; d_call: -; clone_size: many; cdr3_aa: CASSQPGRTYEQYF; cdr3_nt: TGCGCCAGCAGCCAGCCGGGACGGACCTACGAGCAGTACTTC
j_call: TRBJ2-1; v_call: TRBV28; d_call: -; clone_size: many; cdr3_aa: CASSPNYNEQFF; cdr3_nt: TGTGCCAGCAGCCCGAATTACAATGAGCAGTTCTTC
j_call: TRBJ2-3; v_call: TRBV5-1; d_call: -; clone_size: -; cdr3_aa: CASSLGRRGSSDTQYF; cdr3_nt: TGCGCCAGCAGCTTAGGAAGGCGGGGCAGCTCAGATACGCAGTATTTT
j_call: TRBJ1-1; v_call: TRBV3-1; d_call: TRBD1; clone_size: -; cdr3_aa: CASSQHQGANPEAFF; cdr3_nt: TGTGCCAGCAGCCAACACCAGGGGGCCAACCCTGAAGCTTTCTTT
j_call: TRBJ2-5; v_call: TRBV7-9; d_call: TRBD1; clone_size: many; cdr3_aa: CASSLDRGVKTQYF; cdr3_nt: TGTGCCAGCAGCTTGGACAGGGGTGTTAAGACCCAGTACTTC
j_call: TRBJ1-6; v_call: TRBV4-2; d_call: -; clone_size: -; cdr3_aa: CASSQEGGAGNSPLHF; cdr3_nt: TGTGCCAGCAGCCAAGAAGGGGGGGCCGGTAATTCACCCCTCCACTTT
j_call: TRBJ1-1; v_call: TRBV11-3; d_call: -; clone_size: few; cdr3_aa: CASSLLRDTEAFF; cdr3_nt: TGTGCCAGCAGCTTGCTTAGGGACACTGAAGCTTTCTTT
j_call: TRBJ2-7; v_call: TRBV10-3; d_call: TRBD1; clone_size: many; cdr3_aa: CAISDPRGMNEQYF; cdr3_nt: TGTGCCATCAGTGACCCCAGGGGGATGAACGAGCAGTACTTC
j_call: TRBJ1-1; v_call: TRBV7-9; d_call: -; clone_size: many; cdr3_aa: CASSLRQTNTEAFF; cdr3_nt: TGTGCCAGCAGCTTGCGACAAACGAACACTGAAGCTTTCTTT
j_call: TRBJ2-5; v_call: TRBV5-1; d_call: TRBD1; clone_size: few; cdr3_aa: CASSLRDRGRIPFRNLQETQYF; cdr3_nt: TGCGCCAGCAGCCTACGGGACAGGGGTCGAATACCGTTTCGTAACCTCCAAGAGACCCAGTACTTC
j_call: TRBJ1-5; v_call: TRBV6-5; d_call: -; clone_size: many; cdr3_aa: CASSRKGWQPQHF; cdr3_nt: TGTGCCAGCAGTCGTAAGGGTTGGCAGCCCCAGCATTTT
j_call: TRBJ1-2; v_call: TRBV12-3/TRBV12-4; d_call: -; clone_size: many; cdr3_aa: CASSFPGQSLYTF; cdr3_nt: TGTGCCAGCAGTTTCCCCGGTCAGAGCCTATACACCTTC
j_call: TRBJ2-7; v_call: TRBV20-1; d_call: -; clone_size: -; cdr3_aa: CSAILTETYEQYF; cdr3_nt: TGCAGTGCTATACTGACAGAAACCTACGAGCAGTACTTC
j_call: TRBJ2-5; v_call: TRBV6-1; d_call: -; clone_size: -; cdr3_aa: CASSVETQYF; cdr3_nt: TGTGCCAGCAGTGTGGAGACCCAGTACTTC
j_call: TRBJ2-3; v_call: TRBV28; d_call: -; clone_size: many; cdr3_aa: CASQAYSTDTQYF; cdr3_nt: TGTGCCAGCCAGGCCTATAGCACAGATACGCAGTATTTT
j_call: TRBJ2-4; v_call: TRBV12-3/TRBV12-4; d_call: TRBD1; clone_size: -; cdr3_aa: CASSRQGFGINIQYF; cdr3_nt: TGTGCCAGCAGTCGACAGGGCTTTGGTATAAACATTCAGTACTTC
j_call: TRBJ1-4; v_call: TRBV3-1; d_call: -; clone_size: many; cdr3_aa: CASSQPSTGLVGEKLFF; cdr3_nt: TGTGCCAGCAGCCAACCTTCGACAGGACTGGTCGGGGAAAAACTGTTTTTT
j_call: TRBJ1-2; v_call: TRBV5-1; d_call: -; clone_size: -; cdr3_aa: CASSLTGFVDGYTF; cdr3_nt: TGCGCCAGCAGCTTGACAGGTTTCGTGGATGGCTACACCTTC
j_call: TRBJ2-2; v_call: TRBV2; d_call: -; clone_size: -; cdr3_aa: CASSGVVLGTGELFF; cdr3_nt: TGTGCCAGCAGTGGAGTGGTTTTGGGGACCGGGGAGCTGTTTTTT
j_call: TRBJ2-7; v_call: TRBV12-3/TRBV12-4; d_call: -; clone_size: few; cdr3_aa: CASRTFAGYEQYF; cdr3_nt: TGTGCCAGCCGTACTTTCGCTGGGTACGAGCAGTACTTC
j_call: TRBJ1-1; v_call: TRBV4-1; d_call: -; clone_size: few; cdr3_aa: CASSQGGFGNTEAFF; cdr3_nt: TGCGCCAGCAGCCAAGGGGGGTTCGGGAACACTGAAGCTTTCTTT
j_call: TRBJ1-1; v_call: TRBV6-5; d_call: TRBD1; clone_size: -; cdr3_aa: CASSYSSPGGNTEAFF; cdr3_nt: TGTGCCAGCAGTTACTCGAGTCCAGGGGGGAACACTGAAGCTTTCTTT
j_call: TRBJ2-1; v_call: TRBV20-1; d_call: TRBD2; clone_size: few; cdr3_aa: CSATGTSGRDNEQFF; cdr3_nt: TGCAGTGCTACCGGGACTAGCGGGAGGGACAATGAGCAGTTCTTC
j_call: TRBJ2-1; v_call: TRBV6-2/TRBV6-3; d_call: TRBD2; clone_size: -; cdr3_aa: CASGTSGVHNEQFF; cdr3_nt: TGTGCCAGCGGGACTAGCGGAGTCCACAATGAGCAGTTCTTC